A selection of T cell receptor beta chains follows, all from one sample in a study of metastatic and nonmetastatic thyroid tumors. TCRdb re-clonotyped the PCR reads via MiXCR. The sample includes 30,000 to 45,000 clones, 25% to 30% of them seen just once. The specimen was blood. These receptors all come from a female donor with papillary thyroid cancer or a benign thyroid nodule (not recorded which). Some clones in this sample may be carry-over from other donors' samples. Both conserved end residues are part of each CDR3. A D gene is named only where the DNA matches it firmly. The size entry is marked missing in some rows and otherwise reads once, few, many or a size class.

many	TRBV9	TRBJ2-7	.	CASSVATRAIHEQYF	TGTGCCAGCAGCGTAGCTACTCGGGCGATCCACGAGCAGTACTTC
.	TRBV28	TRBJ2-1	.	CSSRVVNEHFF	TGTTCCAGCAGGGTGGTGAATGAGCATTTCTTC
.	TRBV11-1	TRBJ2-7	.	CASSLDADSSYEQYF	TGTGCCAGCAGCCTAGATGCGGACAGTTCCTACGAGCAGTACTTC
.	TRBV19	TRBJ2-6	TRBD1	CASSIRSGDSVLTF	TGTGCCAGTAGTATCCGGTCTGGGGACAGCGTCCTGACTTTC
.	TRBV6-1	TRBJ2-7	.	CASSGHEQYF	TGTGCCAGCTCAGGACACGAGCAGTACTTC
.	TRBV9	TRBJ2-7	.	CASSVAAGLTGEQYF	TGTGCCAGCAGCGTAGCCGCGGGACTTACGGGGGAGCAGTACTTC
.	TRBV11-2	TRBJ2-7	.	CASSLDHLAGGQYEQYF	TGTGCCAGCAGCTTAGACCATCTAGCTGGAGGGCAATACGAGCAGTACTTC
medium-sized	TRBV6-2/TRBV6-3	TRBJ2-1	TRBD2	CASSYGTSSYNEQFF	TGTGCCAGCAGTTACGGGACTAGCTCCTACAATGAGCAGTTCTTC
many	TRBV6-2/TRBV6-3	TRBJ2-1	.	CASSYRDSYNEQFF	TGTGCCAGCAGTTACCGGGACTCCTACAATGAGCAGTTCTTC
many	TRBV6-2/TRBV6-3	TRBJ2-3	TRBD2	CASTRLAPGADTQYF	TGTGCCAGCACTAGACTAGCGCCGGGCGCAGATACGCAGTATTTT
many	TRBV30	TRBJ1-2	TRBD1	CAWSDLPTGAHGYTF	TGTGCCTGGAGTGACCTCCCTACAGGGGCCCATGGCTACACCTTC
few	TRBV6-4	TRBJ2-7	.	CASSSYTDDSYEQYF	TGTGCCAGCAGTTCCTATACAGATGACAGCTACGAGCAGTACTTC
.	TRBV11-2	TRBJ1-4	.	CASRQCSTNEKPFF	TGTGCCAGCAGGCAGTGTTCCACTAATGAAAAACCGTTTTTT
few	TRBV6-1	TRBJ1-5	.	CASSRSTDRSGQPQHF	TGTGCCAGCAGCCGAAGTACCGACAGGTCAGGTCAGCCCCAGCATTTT
many	TRBV28	TRBJ1-1	TRBD1	CASRKRGLAFF	TGTGCCAGCAGAAAAAGGGGGCTTGCTTTCTTT
many	TRBV20-1	TRBJ1-5	.	CSARTSGTSNQPQHF	TGCAGTGCTAGGACGTCCGGTACTAGCAATCAGCCCCAGCATTTT
.	TRBV13	TRBJ1-3	.	CASGGGGPGNTIYF	TGTGCCTCGGGAGGGGGAGGACCTGGAAACACCATATATTTT
.	TRBV4-1	TRBJ2-5	.	CASSQRWAGLTTQYF	TGCGCCAGCAGCCAAAGGTGGGCAGGGCTCACGACCCAGTACTTC
few	TRBV28	TRBJ2-1	TRBD2	CASSSAGGGHNEQFF	TGTGCCAGCAGTTCAGCGGGAGGAGGCCACAATGAGCAGTTCTTC
once	TRBV5-2	TRBJ2-1	.	CASNLGVRRISGRARPQFF	TGTGCCAGCAACTTAGGGGTACGTCGGATTAGCGGGAGGGCCCGGCCCCAGTTCTTC
many	TRBV3-1	TRBJ1-3	.	CASSHRTGNTIYF	TGTGCCAGCAGCCATCGGACAGGAAACACCATATATTTT
.	TRBV4-2	TRBJ2-7	TRBD1	CASSHAGTDGDEQYF	TGTGCCAGCAGCCATGCCGGGACAGACGGGGACGAGCAGTACTTC
many	TRBV7-8	TRBJ2-2	TRBD2	CASRWGPGTSGRNTGELFF	TGTGCCAGCAGATGGGGACCTGGGACTAGCGGGAGAAACACCGGGGAGCTGTTTTTT
few	TRBV20-1	TRBJ2-7	TRBD2	CSANPGLARGGEQYF	TGCAGTGCTAACCCGGGACTAGCAAGAGGCGGTGAGCAGTACTTC
many	TRBV5-8	TRBJ2-3	.	CASSLGGNGDTQYF	TGTGCCAGCAGCTTGGGGGGCAATGGAGATACGCAGTATTTT
.	TRBV11-2	TRBJ2-1	TRBD1	CASSPRGQPYNEQFF	TGTGCCAGCAGCCCCAGGGGACAGCCCTACAATGAGCAGTTCTTC
many	TRBV4-2	TRBJ2-5	TRBD2	CASSPLAGGRQETQYF	TGTGCCAGCAGCCCCCTAGCGGGGGGGCGGCAAGAGACCCAGTACTTC
.	TRBV6-1	TRBJ1-1	TRBD1	CASIQQGRMNTEAFF	TGTGCCAGCATCCAACAGGGGCGAATGAACACTGAAGCTTTCTTT
few	TRBV6-1	TRBJ1-1	.	CASTVGPATEAFF	TGTGCCAGCACCGTGGGTCCAGCCACTGAAGCTTTCTTT
.	TRBV6-1	TRBJ2-4	.	CASSELESNIQYF	TGTGCCAGCAGTGAATTGGAGTCGAACATTCAGTACTTC
once	TRBV18	TRBJ2-6	.	CASSPPGAGANVLTF	TGTGCCAGCTCACCGCCCGGGGCTGGGGCCAACGTCCTGACTTTC
many	TRBV14	TRBJ1-2	.	CASSQGGDRRYGGYTF	TGTGCCAGCAGCCAAGGGGGGGACCGGAGATATGGGGGCTACACCTTC
.	TRBV20-1	TRBJ1-6	.	CSARDYLRANNSPLHF	TGCAGTGCTAGAGATTACCTCCGAGCAAATAATTCACCCCTCCACTTT
.	TRBV18	TRBJ2-7	TRBD1	CASSPGTGVEQYF	TGTGCCAGCTCACCCGGGACAGGGGTCGAGCAGTACTTC
few	TRBV6-2/TRBV6-3	TRBJ2-1	TRBD2	CASRLAGGIEQFF	TGTGCCAGCAGACTAGCGGGAGGGATTGAGCAGTTCTTC
.	TRBV11-2	TRBJ1-5	.	CASSSSGDSSNQPQHF	TGTGCCAGCAGCTCGTCAGGGGATTCGAGCAATCAGCCCCAGCATTTT
.	TRBV12-3/TRBV12-4	TRBJ1-1	.	CASSLGGRHTEAFF	TGTGCCAGCAGTTTAGGGGGGCGTCACACTGAAGCTTTCTTT
medium-sized	TRBV6-2/TRBV6-3	TRBJ2-7	TRBD2	CASSGTSGGKYEQYF	TGTGCCAGCAGTGGGACTAGCGGGGGAAAATACGAGCAGTACTTC
.	TRBV6-1	TRBJ2-7	TRBD2	CASSDLAGAFYEQYF	TGTGCCAGCAGTGACCTAGCGGGAGCCTTCTACGAGCAGTACTTC
few	TRBV6-5	TRBJ2-1	TRBD2	CASSPGLAGEVWYNEQFF	TGTGCCAGCAGTCCGGGACTAGCGGGAGAGGTGTGGTACAATGAGCAGTTCTTC